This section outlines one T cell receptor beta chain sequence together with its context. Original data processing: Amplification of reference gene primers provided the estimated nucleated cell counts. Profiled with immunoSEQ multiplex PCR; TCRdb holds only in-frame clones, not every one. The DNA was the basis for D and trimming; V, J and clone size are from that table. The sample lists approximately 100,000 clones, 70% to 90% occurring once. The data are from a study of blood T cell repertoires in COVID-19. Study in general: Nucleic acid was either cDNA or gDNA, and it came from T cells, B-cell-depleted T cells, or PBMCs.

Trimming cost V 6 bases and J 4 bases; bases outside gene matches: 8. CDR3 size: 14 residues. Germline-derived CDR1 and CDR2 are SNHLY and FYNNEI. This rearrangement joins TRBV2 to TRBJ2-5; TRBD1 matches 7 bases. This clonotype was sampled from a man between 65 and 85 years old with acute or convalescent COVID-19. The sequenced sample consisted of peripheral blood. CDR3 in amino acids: CASSITGAGETQYF. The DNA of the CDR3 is TGTGCCAGCAGCATTACAGGGGCGGGAGAGACCCAGTACTTC.